The 23 T cell receptor beta chains given below trace back to one sample, sequenced in a study of blood T cells in healthy people across ages. A J-beta primer mix and a sample-barcoded 5' primer were used in a second PCR of roughly 6 to 11 cycles. TCRdb re-called the 5' RACE reads with MiXCR, one entry per CDR3 protein. Of over 600,000 distinct CDR3 sequences in the sample, about 45% are singletons; the top ten hold around 18%. Sequenced material: blood. All receptors derive from a man aged 80 or over in good health.

This sequence joins TRBV20-1 and TRBJ1-4; no clear D gene. The CDR3 contains 16 residues. Germline CDR1 and CDR2: DFQATT and SNEGSKA (reference sequence). Trimming removed 1 base at V and 8 bases at J, with 20 bases between. The CDR3 nucleotides are TGCAGTGCTAGAGGCCAGAGGCAGGCCGTAAGGGAAAAACTGTTTTTT. This gives the protein CSARGQRQAVREKLFF.

The V and J genes are TRBV6-1 and TRBJ2-1, with D perhaps being TRBD1 or TRBD2 (5 bases each). Trimming removed 8 bases from V and 6 bases from J, with 8 bases in between. Germline CDR1 and CDR2: MNHNS and SASEGT. The CDR3 has 11 residues. For the CDR3, the DNA is TGTGCCAGCGAGGGGTTCAATGAGCAGTTCTTC. This gives the protein CASEGFNEQFF.

The chain uses TRBV11-2 and TRBJ2-1, with TRBD2 matching over 7 bases. The CDR3 totals 18 residues. Per germline, CDR1 SGHAT and CDR2 FQNNGV. After removal of 4 bases from V and 0 bases from J, the junction contained 12 bases not matched to a gene. The CDR3 DNA reads TGTGCCAGCAGCTCGCCCATCAGCGGGAAGAGCTCCTACAATGAGCAGTTCTTC. Its protein product is CASSSPISGKSSYNEQFF.

This clonotype was counted ten times or more. CDR3 coding DNA: TGTGCCAGCAGCCCGTTAGGGACAGCCAAAAACATTCAGTACTTC. This gives the protein CASSPLGTAKNIQYF. The chain carries TRBV28 and TRBJ2-4; tentatively, D is TRBD1 or TRBD2 (5 bases each). Germline values: CDR1 MDHEN, CDR2 SYDVKM. Trimming removed 6 bases from V and 0 bases from J, with 12 bases in between. The CDR3 contains 15 residues.

This clonotype was observed a few times. The V call is TRBV7-2, the J call TRBJ2-1; perhaps D is TRBD1 or TRBD2 (5 bases each). CDR1 SGHTA and CDR2 FQGNSA come from the germline V gene. With 6 bases removed from V and 7 bases from J, the gap between germline ends came to 22 bases. The CDR3 consists of 16 residues. The DNA for the CDR3 is TGTGCCAGCAGAGGTCTCCGGGACGGCCTCCGGAATGAGCAGTTCTTC. Translating it yields CASRGLRDGLRNEQFF. The entire variable domain, with the rest obtained from reference TRBV7-2 and TRBJ2-1, is as follows: GAGVSQSPSNKVTEKGKDVELRCDPISGHTALYWYRQSLGQGLEFLIYFQGNSAPDKSGLPSDRFSAERTGGSVSTLTIQRTQQEDSAVYLCASRGLRDGLRNEQFFGPGTRLTVL.

V gene TRBV12-3 or TRBV12-4 combines with J gene TRBJ2-7; D gene uncertain. The CDR3 has 15 amino acids. V dropped 0 bases and J dropped 2 bases, with 11 bases sitting between them. This chain's CDR3 is CASSLAHSETYEQYF. The CDR3 DNA is TGTGCCAGCAGTTTAGCGCATTCAGAGACCTACGAGCAGTACTTC.

CDR3 protein: CASSLVTGAYNEQFF. The CDR3 DNA is TGTGCCAGCAGCTTAGTCACAGGGGCCTACAATGAGCAGTTCTTC. J is TRBJ2-1 and V is TRBV11-2; 7 bases line up with TRBD1. The CDR3 runs to 15 residues. In germline, CDR1 is SGHAT, CDR2 FQNNGV. J gave up 2 bases and V 1 base, and 2 bases lay outside the gene matches.

This sequence joins TRBV12-3 or TRBV12-4 and TRBJ2-2; D is unclear. This CDR3 has 14 amino acids. Trimming took off 8 bases at V and 0 bases at J, with 10 bases between the two ends. The CDR3 reads CASRSSTNTGELFF. The CDR3 DNA reads TGTGCCAGCCGAAGTAGTACGAACACCGGGGAGCTGTTTTTT.

This clonotype was found a few times. The V call is TRBV18, the J call TRBJ2-1; D might be TRBD1 (6 bases). This CDR3 has 13 residues. The germline CDR1 and CDR2 sequences are KGHSH and LQKENI. Trimming removed 3 bases from V and 10 bases from J, with 13 bases in between. The DNA of the CDR3 is TGTGCCAGCTCACCTTCTACAGGGACCGAGCAGTTCTTC. This sequence encodes CASSPSTGTEQFF.

This chain joins TRBV20-1 and TRBJ2-1, with 13 bases aligning to TRBD2. Germline V gene sequence: CDR1 DFQATT, CDR2 SNEGSKA (reference sequence). The CDR3 length is 16 residues. The V segment lost 0 bases and the J segment 7 bases; nucleotides outside the gene matches: 6. In DNA, the CDR3 is TGCAGTGCTAGAGACCGACTAGCGGGAGGTCTAAATGAGCAGTTCTTC. This gives the protein CSARDRLAGGLNEQFF.

This clonotype was counted only a few times. V is TRBV28 and J is TRBJ2-1; D unclear. The CDR3 runs to 13 residues. CDR1 and CDR2 (germline): MDHEN, SYDVKM. Trimming shortened V by 4 bases and J by 8 bases, and 12 bases separated the two germline ends. CDR3 nucleotides: TGTGCCAGCAGTTCACGGAGTAGGGATGAGCAGTTCTTC. Its protein is CASSSRSRDEQFF.

The genes are TRBV20-1 and TRBJ1-1; tentatively, D is TRBD1 (5 bases). V lost 6 bases and J 5 bases, leaving 16 bases between the germline ends. CDR1 DFQATT and CDR2 SNEGSKA come from the germline V gene (reference sequence). CDR3 length equals 13 residues. Written as DNA, the CDR3 is TGCAGTGCCGGGACGGGGGTTTCGACTGAAGCTTTCTTT. It yields the protein CSAGTGVSTEAFF.

The CDR3 here is CASSTGRDNQETQYF. CDR3 in DNA: TGTGCCAGCAGTACGGGTAGGGACAACCAAGAGACCCAGTACTTC. The chain couples TRBV6-5 to TRBJ2-5, with a tentative D call TRBD1 (6 bases). Germline lookup yields CDR1 MNHEY and CDR2 SVGAGI. This CDR3 has 15 amino acids. V was shortened by 5 bases and J by 0 bases, with 13 bases between the two germline ends.

This clonotype was observed a handful of times. The CDR3 region has the DNA TGTGCCAGCACCTCCCGCGGGGGAGGCACAGATACGCAGTATTTT. Protein product: CASTSRGGGTDTQYF. The chain couples TRBV6-6 to TRBJ2-3, with 7 positions matching TRBD2. This CDR3 has 15 amino acids. CDR1 and CDR2 (germline): MNHNY, SVGAGI (reference sequence). The V gene end was trimmed by 7 bases and the J gene end by 1 base; junction bases not matched to a gene: 8.

The chain combines TRBV12-3 or TRBV12-4 with TRBJ2-7, with 11 bases aligning to TRBD2. This CDR3 has 15 residues. V gave up 7 bases and J gave up 3 bases; unmatched junction bases: 8. CDR3 sequence reads: CASTQTGTSGYEQYF. Written as DNA, the CDR3 is TGTGCCAGCACCCAAACCGGGACTAGCGGCTACGAGCAGTACTTC.

This clonotype has only a few counts. This chain joins TRBV15 and TRBJ2-3, with 8 bases lining up with TRBD2. The CDR3 loop spans 18 amino acids. V lost 5 bases to trimming and J lost 4 bases; unmatched junction nucleotides: 17. Per the germline V gene, CDR1 is LNHNV and CDR2 is YYDKDF (reference sequence). The DNA of the CDR3 is TGTGCCACCAGCGGAAGGGGGATGAAAGCGGGAGTCGCAGATACGCAGTATTTT. Protein sequence: CATSGRGMKAGVADTQYF.

This sequence joins TRBV18 and TRBJ2-1; 11 nucleotides match TRBD2. Germline CDR1 KGHSH, CDR2 LQKENI. After removal of 5 bases from V and 7 bases from J, the junction contained 7 bases not matched to a gene. The CDR3 totals 15 residues. CDR3: CASSSVAGGTNEQFF. CDR3 bases: TGTGCCAGCTCATCGGTAGCGGGAGGGACGAATGAGCAGTTCTTC.

This clonotype has just a few counts. CDR3 DNA: TGCGCCAGCAGCCCTGACACTACTCTGACAGGCGGGGAGCAGTACTTC. This sequence encodes CASSPDTTLTGGEQYF. The rearrangement uses TRBV5-1 and TRBJ2-5, with D perhaps matching TRBD1 or TRBD2 (6 bases each). V dropped 4 bases and J dropped 11 bases, with 27 bases sitting between them. The CDR3 contains 16 residues. Per germline, CDR1 SGHRS and CDR2 YFSETQ. Combining the CDR3 with reference TRBV5-1 and TRBJ2-5 gives the whole variable domain KAGVTQTPRYLIKTRGQQVTLSCSPISGHRSVSWYQQTPGQGLQFLFEYFSETQRNKGNFPGRFSGRQFSNSRSEMNVSTLELGDSALYLCASSPDTTLTGGEQYFGPGTRLLVL.

This clonotype was observed a few times. The CDR3 loop is CASSSPGTSGTYNEQFF. In DNA, the CDR3 is TGTGCCAGCAGTTCCCCCGGGACTAGCGGGACATACAATGAGCAGTTCTTC. The V and J genes are TRBV27 and TRBJ2-1; 13 nucleotides align to TRBD2. V gave up 4 bases and J gave up 4 bases; unmatched junction bases: 7. The CDR3 contains 17 residues. The germline V gene encodes CDR1 MNHEY and CDR2 SMNVEV (reference sequence).

The CDR3 loop reads CASSFFETQYF. The CDR3, as DNA: TGTGCCAGCAGTTTCTTTGAGACCCAGTACTTC. The chain uses TRBV12-3 or TRBV12-4 and TRBJ2-5; D ambiguous. This CDR3 is 11 amino acids long. Trimming shortened V by 3 bases and J by 5 bases, and 4 bases separated the two germline ends.

The chain combines TRBV5-1 with TRBJ1-1; D uncertain. With 0 bases removed from V and 5 bases from J, the gap between germline ends came to 8 bases. Germline V gene data show CDR1 as SGHRS and CDR2 as YFSETQ. The CDR3 is 13 amino acids. The CDR3 nucleotides are TGCGCCAGCAGCTTGGACACCAAAACTGAAGCTTTCTTT. Translation: CASSLDTKTEAFF.

In regard to this clonotype: Germline and junction disagree at one end, which may indicate a read error. The rearrangement links TRBV19 to TRBJ1-2, with D maybe TRBD1 (5 bases). Germline-derived CDR1 and CDR2 are LNHDA and SQIVND (reference sequence). The CDR3 loop spans 16 amino acids. DNA for the CDR3: TGTGCCAGTCGATTCCGAGACAGCCGACCTAACTATGGCTGCACCTTC. It codes for CASRFRDSRPNYGCTF.

There are a few counts of this clonotype. V and J are TRBV20-1 and TRBJ2-5; TRBD2 matches at 7 bases. The CDR3 loop spans 12 amino acids. CDR1 and CDR2 from the germline V gene are DFQATT and SNEGSKA (reference sequence). V trimming: 7 bases; J trimming: 3 bases; junction bases outside the gene matches: 5. The CDR3 loop reads CSVPSGKETQYF. DNA of the CDR3: TGCAGTGTGCCTAGCGGAAAAGAGACCCAGTACTTC.